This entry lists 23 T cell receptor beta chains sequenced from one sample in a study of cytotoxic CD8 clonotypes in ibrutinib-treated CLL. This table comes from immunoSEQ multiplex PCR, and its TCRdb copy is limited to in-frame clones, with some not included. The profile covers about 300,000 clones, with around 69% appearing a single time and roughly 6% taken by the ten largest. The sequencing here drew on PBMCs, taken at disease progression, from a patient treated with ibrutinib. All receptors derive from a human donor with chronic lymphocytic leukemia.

The CDR3 region is CATSRDLAVTYEQYF. As DNA, the CDR3 is TGTGCCACCAGCAGAGATTTGGCAGTGACCTACGAGCAGTACTTC. The chain couples TRBV15 to TRBJ2-7; D unresolved. This CDR3 has 15 residues. V dropped 0 bases and J dropped 2 bases, with 11 bases sitting between them. Germline V gene lookup returns CDR1 LNHNV and CDR2 YYDKDF (reference sequence).

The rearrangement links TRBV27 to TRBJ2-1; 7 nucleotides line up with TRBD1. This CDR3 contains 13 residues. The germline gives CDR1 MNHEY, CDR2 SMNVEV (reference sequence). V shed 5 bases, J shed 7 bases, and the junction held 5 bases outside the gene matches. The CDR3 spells CASSGSGQNEQFF. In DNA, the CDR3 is TGTGCCAGCAGTGGATCGGGACAGAATGAGCAGTTCTTC.

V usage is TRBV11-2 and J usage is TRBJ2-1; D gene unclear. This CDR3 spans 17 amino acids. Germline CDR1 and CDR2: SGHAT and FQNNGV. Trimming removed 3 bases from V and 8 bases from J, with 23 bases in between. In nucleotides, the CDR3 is TGTGCCAGCAGCTTTACCTTTGGGCCAGCCGGGTACGATGAGCAGTTCTTC. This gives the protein CASSFTFGPAGYDEQFF.

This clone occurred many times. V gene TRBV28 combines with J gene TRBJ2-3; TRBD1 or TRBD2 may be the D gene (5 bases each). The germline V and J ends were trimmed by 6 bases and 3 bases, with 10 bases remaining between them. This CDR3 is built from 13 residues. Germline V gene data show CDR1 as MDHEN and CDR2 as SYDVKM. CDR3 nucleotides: TGTGCCAGCAGGGGGCTAGCTACAGATACGCAGTATTTT. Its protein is CASRGLATDTQYF.

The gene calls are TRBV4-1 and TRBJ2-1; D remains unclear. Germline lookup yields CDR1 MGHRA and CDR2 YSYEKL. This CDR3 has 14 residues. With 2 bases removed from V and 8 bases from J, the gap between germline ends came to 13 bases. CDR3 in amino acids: CASSQRAGYDEQFF. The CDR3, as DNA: TGCGCCAGCAGCCAACGGGCCGGTTACGATGAGCAGTTCTTC.

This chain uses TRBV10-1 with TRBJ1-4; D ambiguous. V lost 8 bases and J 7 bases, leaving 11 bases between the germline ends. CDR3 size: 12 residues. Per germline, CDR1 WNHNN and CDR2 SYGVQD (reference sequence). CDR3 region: CASVPRGEKLFF. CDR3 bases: TGCGCCAGCGTCCCTCGTGGTGAAAAACTGTTTTTT.

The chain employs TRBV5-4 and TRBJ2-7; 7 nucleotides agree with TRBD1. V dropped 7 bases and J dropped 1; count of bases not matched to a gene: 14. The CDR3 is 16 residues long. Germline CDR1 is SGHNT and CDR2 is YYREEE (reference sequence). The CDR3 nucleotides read TGTGCCAGCTGTTACACAGGGGCCCACTTTTCCTACGAGCAGTACTTC. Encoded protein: CASCYTGAHFSYEQYF.

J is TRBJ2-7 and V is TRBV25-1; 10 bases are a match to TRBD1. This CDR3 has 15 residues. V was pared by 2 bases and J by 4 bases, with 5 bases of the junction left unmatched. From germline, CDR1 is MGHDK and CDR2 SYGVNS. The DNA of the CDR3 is TGTGCCAGCAGTGAAAGACAGGGGGCAGGTTACGAGCAGTACTTC. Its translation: CASSERQGAGYEQYF.

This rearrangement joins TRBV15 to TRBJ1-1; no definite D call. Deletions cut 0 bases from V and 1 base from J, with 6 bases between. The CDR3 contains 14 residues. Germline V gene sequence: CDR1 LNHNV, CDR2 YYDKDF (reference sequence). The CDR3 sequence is CATSRDWANTEAFF. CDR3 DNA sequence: TGTGCCACCAGCAGAGATTGGGCGAACACTGAAGCTTTCTTT.

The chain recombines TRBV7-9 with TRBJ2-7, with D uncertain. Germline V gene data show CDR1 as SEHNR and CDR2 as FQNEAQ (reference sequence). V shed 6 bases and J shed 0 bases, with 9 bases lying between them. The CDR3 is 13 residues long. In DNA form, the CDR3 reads TGTGCCAGCAGTATTTCTACCTCCTACGAGCAGTACTTC. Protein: CASSISTSYEQYF.

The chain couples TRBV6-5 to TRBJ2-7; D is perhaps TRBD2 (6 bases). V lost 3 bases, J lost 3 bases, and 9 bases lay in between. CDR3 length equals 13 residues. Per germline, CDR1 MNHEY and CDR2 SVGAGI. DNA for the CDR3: TGTGCCAGCAGTTATTCGGAGGGCTACGAGCAGTACTTC. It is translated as CASSYSEGYEQYF.

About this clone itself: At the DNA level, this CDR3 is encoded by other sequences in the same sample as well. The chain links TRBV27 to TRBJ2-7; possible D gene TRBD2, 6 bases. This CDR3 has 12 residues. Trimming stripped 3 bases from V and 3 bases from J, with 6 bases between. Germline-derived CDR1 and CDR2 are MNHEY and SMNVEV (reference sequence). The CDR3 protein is CASSFGGYEQYF. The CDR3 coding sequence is TGTGCCAGCAGTTTCGGGGGCTACGAGCAGTACTTC.

CDR3 sequence (DNA): TGTGCCAGCAGCTTAGTCGCAGGGGGGGTCTACGAGCAGTACTTC. Its translation: CASSLVAGGVYEQYF. The chain joins TRBV11-2 to TRBJ2-7, with D perhaps assigned TRBD1 or TRBD2 (7 bases each). V lost 1 base and J lost 3, with 13 bases in between. The CDR3 extends over 15 amino acids. CDR1 and CDR2 (germline): SGHAT, FQNNGV.

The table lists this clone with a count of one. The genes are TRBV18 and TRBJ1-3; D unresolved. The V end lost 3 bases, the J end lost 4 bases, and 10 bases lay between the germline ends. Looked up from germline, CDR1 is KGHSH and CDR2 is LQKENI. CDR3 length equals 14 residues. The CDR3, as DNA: TGTGCCAGCTCACCGAGCCAGCTAGGAAACACCATATATTTT. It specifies CASSPSQLGNTIYF.

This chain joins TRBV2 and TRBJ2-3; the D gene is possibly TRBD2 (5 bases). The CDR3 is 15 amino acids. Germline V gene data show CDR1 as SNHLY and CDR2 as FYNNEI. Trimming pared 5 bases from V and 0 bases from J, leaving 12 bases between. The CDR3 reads CASSWEFPSTDTQYF. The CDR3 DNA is TGTGCCAGCAGTTGGGAGTTTCCTAGCACAGATACGCAGTATTTT.

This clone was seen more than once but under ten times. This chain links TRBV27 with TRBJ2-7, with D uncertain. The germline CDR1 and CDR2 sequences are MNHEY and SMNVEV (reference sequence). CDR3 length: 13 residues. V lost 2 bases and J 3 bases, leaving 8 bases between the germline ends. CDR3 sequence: CASSLTGNYEQYF. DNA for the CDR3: TGTGCCAGCAGTTTAACGGGCAACTACGAGCAGTACTTC.

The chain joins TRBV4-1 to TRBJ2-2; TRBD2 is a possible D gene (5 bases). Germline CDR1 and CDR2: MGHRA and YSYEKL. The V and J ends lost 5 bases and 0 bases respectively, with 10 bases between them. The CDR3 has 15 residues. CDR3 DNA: TGCGCCAGCAGCGAGTACGGGGCGAACACCGGGGAGCTGTTTTTT. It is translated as CASSEYGANTGELFF.

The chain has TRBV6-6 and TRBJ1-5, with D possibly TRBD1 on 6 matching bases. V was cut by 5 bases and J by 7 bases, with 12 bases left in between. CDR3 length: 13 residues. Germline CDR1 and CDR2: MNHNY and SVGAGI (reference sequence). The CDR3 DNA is TGTGCCAGCAGTCGATCGGGGGCCCAGCCCCAGCATTTT. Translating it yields CASSRSGAQPQHF.

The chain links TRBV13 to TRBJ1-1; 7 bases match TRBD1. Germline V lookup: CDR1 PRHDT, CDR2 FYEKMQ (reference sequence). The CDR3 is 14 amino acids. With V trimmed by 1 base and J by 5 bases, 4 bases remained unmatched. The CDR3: CASSLVGRGTEAFF. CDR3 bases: TGTGCCAGCAGCTTAGTAGGCAGGGGGACTGAAGCTTTCTTT. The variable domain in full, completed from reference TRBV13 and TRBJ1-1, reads AAGVIQSPRHLIKEKRETATLKCYPIPRHDTVYWYQQGPGQDPQFLISFYEKMQSDKGSIPDRFSAQQFSDYHSELNMSSLELGDSALYFCASSLVGRGTEAFFGQGTRLTVV.

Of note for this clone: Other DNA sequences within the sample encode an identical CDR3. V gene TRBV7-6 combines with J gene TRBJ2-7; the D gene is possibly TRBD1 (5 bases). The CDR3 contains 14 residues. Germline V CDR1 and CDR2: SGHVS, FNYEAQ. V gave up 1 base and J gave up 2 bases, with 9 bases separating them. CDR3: CASSLGQGAYEQYF. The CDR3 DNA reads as TGTGCCAGCAGCTTAGGGCAGGGTGCCTACGAGCAGTACTTC. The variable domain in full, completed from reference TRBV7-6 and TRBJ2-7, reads GAGVSQSPRYKVTKRGQDVALRCDPISGHVSLYWYRQALGQGPEFLTYFNYEAQQDKSGLPNDRFSAERPEGSISTLTIQRTEQRDSAMYRCASSLGQGAYEQYFGPGTRLTVT.

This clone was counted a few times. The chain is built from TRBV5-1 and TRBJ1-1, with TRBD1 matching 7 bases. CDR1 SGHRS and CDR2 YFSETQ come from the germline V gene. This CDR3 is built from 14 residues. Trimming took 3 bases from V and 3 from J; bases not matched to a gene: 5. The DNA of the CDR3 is TGCGCCAGCAGCTACCGGGACAGCTACACTGAAGCTTTCTTT. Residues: CASSYRDSYTEAFF. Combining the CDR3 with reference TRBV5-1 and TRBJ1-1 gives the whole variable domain KAGVTQTPRYLIKTRGQQVTLSCSPISGHRSVSWYQQTPGQGLQFLFEYFSETQRNKGNFPGRFSGRQFSNSRSEMNVSTLELGDSALYLCASSYRDSYTEAFFGQGTRLTVV.

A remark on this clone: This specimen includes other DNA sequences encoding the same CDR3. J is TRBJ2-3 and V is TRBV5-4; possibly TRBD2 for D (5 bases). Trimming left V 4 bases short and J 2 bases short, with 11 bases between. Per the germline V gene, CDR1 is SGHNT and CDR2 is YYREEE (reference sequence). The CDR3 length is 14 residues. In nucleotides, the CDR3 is TGTGCCAGCAGCCTATCCGGGAACACAGATACGCAGTATTTT. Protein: CASSLSGNTDTQYF.

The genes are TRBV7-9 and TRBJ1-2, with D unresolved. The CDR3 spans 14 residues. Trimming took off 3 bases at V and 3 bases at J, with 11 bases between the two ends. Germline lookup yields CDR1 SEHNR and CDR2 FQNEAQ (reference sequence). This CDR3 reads CASSLRGIDYGYTF. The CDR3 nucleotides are TGTGCCAGCAGCTTGAGAGGGATCGACTATGGCTACACCTTC.